The 24 T cell receptor beta chains given below trace back to one sample, sequenced in a study of PD-1 blockade in mismatch repair-deficient tumors. The method was immunoSEQ multiplex PCR; TCRdb's version includes in-frame clones alone and lacks a portion of them. The sample yields 100,000 or so clones, 82% seen once. The starting material was peripheral blood, obtained around 8 months after starting pembrolizumab. Receptors were obtained from an adult with mismatch repair-deficient cancer.

V and J are TRBV7-6 and TRBJ2-3; 12 nucleotides line up with TRBD2. The CDR3 length is 18 residues. The J segment lost 5 bases and the V segment lost 5 bases, leaving 14 bases of the junction unmatched. Per the germline V gene, CDR1 is SGHVS and CDR2 is FNYEAQ. In nucleotides, the CDR3 is TGTGCCAGCAGCCCAATTACAGGGTCGACTAGCGGGAGAGATACGCAGTATTTT. Translation: CASSPITGSTSGRDTQYF.

This clone showed up just a few times. V gene TRBV30 combines with J gene TRBJ2-2; 8 bases are a match to TRBD2. V was clipped by 1 base and J by 0 bases; unmatched bases: 4. In germline, CDR1 is GTSNPN, CDR2 SVGIG (reference sequence). CDR3 length: 16 amino acids. CDR3 bases: TGTGCCTGGAGTGGAAGGGGACTAGCGAACACCGGGGAGCTGTTTTTT. This encodes CAWSGRGLANTGELFF.

This sequence joins TRBV5-6 and TRBJ1-5; D remains ambiguous. V lost 3 bases and J 5 bases, leaving 9 bases between the germline ends. The CDR3 length is 13 residues. CDR1 and CDR2 (germline): SGHDT, YYEEEE. The CDR3 region is CASSSSGYQPQHF. CDR3 DNA sequence: TGTGCCAGCAGCTCTTCGGGGTATCAGCCCCAGCATTTT.

The rearrangement uses TRBV7-2 and TRBJ2-5; D may be TRBD1 (5 bases). CDR1 and CDR2 (germline): SGHTA, FQGNSA. V lost 2 bases and J lost 0, with 16 bases in between. This CDR3 has 17 amino acids. The CDR3 sequence is CASSLLGRTQYQETQYF. The CDR3 nucleotides are TGTGCCAGCAGCTTACTCGGACGGACACAGTACCAAGAGACCCAGTACTTC.

A few counts support this clone. The V and J genes are TRBV18 and TRBJ2-7, with 9 bases lining up with TRBD2. CDR1 and CDR2 from the germline V gene are KGHSH and LQKENI. CDR3 length equals 15 residues. V gave up 3 bases and J gave up 5 bases; unmatched junction bases: 8. CDR3 nucleotides: TGTGCCAGCTCACCGCAATGGCGGGAGGGCAACGAGCAGTACTTC. It encodes CASSPQWREGNEQYF.

V usage is TRBV27 and J usage is TRBJ2-7; tentative D call: TRBD2 (6 bases). CDR1 MNHEY and CDR2 SMNVEV come from the germline V gene (reference sequence). The V gene lost 3 bases and the J gene lost 5 bases, with 20 bases spanning the gap. The CDR3 has 16 residues. This CDR3 is CASSFRAGTPGDEQYF. CDR3 bases: TGTGCCAGCAGTTTTCGGGCGGGGACTCCGGGAGACGAGCAGTACTTC.

This chain joins TRBV10-3 and TRBJ2-3; 9 bases fit TRBD1. The germline gives CDR1 ENHRY, CDR2 SYGVKD. The CDR3 length is 14 residues. V shed 6 bases and J 5 bases; nucleotides not matched to a gene: 6. CDR3 nucleotide sequence: TGTGCCATCAGACCGGGACAGGGTGTAGATACGCAGTATTTT. Its protein product is CAIRPGQGVDTQYF.

The CDR3 nucleotides read TGTGCCAGCAGCGACAGGCCCCTCTCTGGGGCCAACGTCCTGACTTTC. This encodes CASSDRPLSGANVLTF. The V call is TRBV6-6, the J call TRBJ2-6; maybe TRBD1 (6 bases). The length of the CDR3 is 16 residues. The germline V gene encodes CDR1 MNHNY and CDR2 SVGAGI (reference sequence). V was pared by 6 bases and J by 0 bases, with 12 bases between.

The chain has TRBV10-3 and TRBJ1-2; D is undetermined. V was trimmed by 7 bases and J by 4 bases, leaving 10 bases between them. This CDR3 contains 12 residues. Germline CDR1 ENHRY, CDR2 SYGVKD. The CDR3 sequence is CAIKRESYGYTF. The CDR3 bases are TGTGCCATCAAGCGCGAATCCTATGGCTACACCTTC.

The chain has TRBV4-1 and TRBJ2-5; 10 nucleotides line up with TRBD2. The germline V gene encodes CDR1 MGHRA and CDR2 YSYEKL. V shed 1 base, J shed 3 bases, and the junction held 8 bases outside the gene matches. The CDR3 loop spans 17 amino acids. CDR3 coding DNA: TGCGCCAGCAGCCAAGCCGAGAGCGGGGGGGCTAAAGAGACCCAGTACTTC. Amino acid sequence: CASSQAESGGAKETQYF.

This chain connects TRBV7-2 to TRBJ2-7; D remains ambiguous. The CDR3 sequence is 12 residues long. Between the trimmed V and J ends, which lost 1 base and 9 bases, there was a span of 10 bases. Germline V lookup: CDR1 SGHTA, CDR2 FQGNSA. This CDR3 reads CASSLGAGRQYF. The DNA of the CDR3 is TGTGCCAGCAGCTTAGGGGCAGGAAGGCAGTACTTC.

This chain uses TRBV6-5 with TRBJ2-1, with a possible D match to TRBD1 (5 bases). V was trimmed by 4 bases and J by 12 bases, leaving 13 bases between them. Germline values: CDR1 MNHEY, CDR2 SVGAGI. The CDR3 extends over 12 amino acids. This CDR3 is CASSSGLGGQFF. For the CDR3, the DNA is TGTGCCAGCAGTTCAGGGTTAGGTGGGCAGTTCTTC.

This clone was recorded a few times. CDR3 in amino acids: CASGHAHYEQYF. CDR3 coding DNA: TGTGCCAGCGGACATGCCCACTACGAGCAGTACTTC. This chain uses TRBV21-1 with TRBJ2-7; TRBD1, as called in the table, went unchecked against the DNA. TRBV21-1 is a listed pseudogene. This CDR3 spans 12 amino acids.

The V and J genes are TRBV4-3 and TRBJ2-3; D unclear. This CDR3 contains 14 residues. From germline, CDR1 is LGHNA and CDR2 YSLEER. V gave up 3 bases and J gave up 2 bases, with 9 bases separating them. CDR3 in DNA: TGCGCCAGCAGCCATGGGCGGACCACAGATACGCAGTATTTT. Its translation is CASSHGRTTDTQYF.

This clone was seen a handful of times. The CDR3 here is CASSVGMHEAFF. The CDR3 bases are TGCGCCAGCAGCGTAGGGATGCATGAAGCTTTCTTT. The V gene is TRBV5-1, the J gene TRBJ1-1; D ambiguous. Trimming took 4 bases from V and 7 from J, leaving 11 bases between them. The CDR3 covers 12 residues. CDR1 and CDR2 (germline): SGHRS, YFSETQ.

This chain links TRBV6-5 with TRBJ1-4, with D possibly TRBD1 on 6 matching bases. The CDR3 spans 15 residues. V gave up 4 bases and J gave up 3 bases, with 12 bases separating them. From germline, CDR1 is MNHEY and CDR2 SVGAGI. CDR3 coding DNA: TGTGCCAGCAGTTCGACAGGCACGGCTAATGAAAAACTGTTTTTT. Protein sequence: CASSSTGTANEKLFF.

The rearrangement links TRBV13 to TRBJ2-1, with D uncertain. Germline CDR1 reads PRHDT; CDR2 reads FYEKMQ (reference sequence). The CDR3 is 11 amino acids. Trimming cost V 4 bases and J 7 bases, with 5 bases left between them. CDR3 coding DNA: TGTGCCAGCAGCTCAGCGAATGAGCAGTTCTTC. Amino acids: CASSSANEQFF.

Concerning this clone: The junction departs from the called germline gene at one end, perhaps through a read error. This chain joins TRBV7-7 and TRBJ2-7; 11 bases agree with TRBD2. Per the germline V gene, CDR1 is SSHAT and CDR2 is FNYEAQ (reference sequence). This CDR3 spans 13 amino acids. CDR3 region: CASSPGLAGRWHF. Written as DNA, the CDR3 is TGTGCTAGCAGTCCCGGACTAGCGGGCCGATGGCACTTC.

This clone was detected only a few times. The V gene is TRBV4-1, the J gene TRBJ2-7; D unresolved. V lost 0 bases, J lost 3 bases, and 12 bases lay in between. CDR3 length equals 15 residues. The germline CDR1 and CDR2 sequences are MGHRA and YSYEKL. This chain's CDR3 is CASSQDRLVLYEQYF. The CDR3 nucleotides are TGCGCCAGCAGCCAAGATCGCCTAGTTCTCTACGAGCAGTACTTC.

The gene calls are TRBV9 and TRBJ1-4; 12 nucleotides match TRBD1. The J segment lost 5 bases and the V segment lost 0 bases, leaving 2 bases of the junction unmatched. CDR3 size: 16 residues. Germline V lookup: CDR1 SGDLS, CDR2 YYNGEE. CDR3 DNA sequence: TGTGCCAGCAGCGTAGGGGACAGGGGGCCCAATGAAAAACTGTTTTTT. Encoded protein: CASSVGDRGPNEKLFF.

V gene TRBV7-3 combines with J gene TRBJ2-1, with 7 bases matching TRBD2. The germline CDR1 and CDR2 sequences are SGHTA and FQGTGA. The CDR3 runs to 13 residues. J gave up 10 bases and V 2 bases, and 5 bases lay outside the gene matches. The CDR3, as DNA: TGTGCCAGCAGCTTACATTCCGGGGGGGAGCAGTTCTTC. Amino acid sequence: CASSLHSGGEQFF.

V and J are TRBV27 and TRBJ2-7, with 9 positions matching TRBD1. Germline CDR1 reads MNHEY; CDR2 reads SMNVEV (reference sequence). V dropped 6 bases and J dropped 7; count of bases not matched to a gene: 4. This CDR3 spans 12 amino acids. The CDR3 reads CASRTGGVEQYF. The CDR3 DNA follows: TGTGCCAGCAGGACAGGGGGTGTAGAGCAGTACTTC.

V and J are TRBV14 and TRBJ2-5; 8 bases match TRBD2. This CDR3 region has 16 residues. The germline V gene encodes CDR1 SGHDN and CDR2 FVKESK. Germline trimming cut 0 bases from V and 4 bases from J; bases unmatched to any gene: 7. CDR3 DNA sequence: TGTGCCAGCAGCCAAGAAGGGACTAGTGGGAGAGAGACCCAGTACTTC. The encoded protein is CASSQEGTSGRETQYF.

The chain uses TRBV19 and TRBJ1-2; 7 bases align to TRBD1. Trimming took 4 bases from V and 1 from J; bases not matched to a gene: 3. The CDR3 totals 14 residues. CDR1 LNHDA and CDR2 SQIVND come from the germline V gene (reference sequence). The CDR3 DNA reads as TGTGCCAGTAGTAAAGGGGACAGTAACTATGGCTACACCTTC. It translates to CASSKGDSNYGYTF.